The T cell receptor beta chain described here comes from a study of CD8+ T cells in alopecia areata. In the case of this clone: Its specificity is unknown.

The CDR3 has 19 residues. CDR1 is SEHNR and CDR2 is FQNEAQ in the germline V gene (reference sequence). With V trimmed by 1 base and J by 2 bases, 14 bases remained unmatched. Study conclusions and caveats: Shared TCR sequences were less clear between patients than in mice, possibly partly from HLA diversity. Clonality was higher in lesional than normal scalp, especially in alopecia totalis/universalis. Scalp specimens additionally yield sequences from normal skin's resident alphabeta T cells.

Extracted RNA was reverse transcribed, and the resulting cDNA served as sequencing template. Here immunoSEQ multiplex PCR was the method, and the copy in TCRdb shows in-frame clones only, minus some. The table has under 300,000 clones, 60% seen once. Regarding treatment: oral pan-JAK inhibitor, 5-10 mg twice daily. The V gene is TRBV7-9, the J gene TRBJ1-3, with 7 bases identical to TRBD1. The sequencing here drew on CD4+ T cells sorted from blood, taken at week 52, from a patient treated with tofacitinib. This TCR was sampled from a human donor with alopecia areata. The CDR3 coding sequence is TGTGCCAGCAGCTTAGATTTGGGGTGGGGACAGTCTACTGGAAACACCATATATTTT. Translation gives CASSLDLGWGQSTGNTIYF.